This section outlines one TCR beta chain sequence together with its context. Antigen specificity is unknown. The sample originates from a study of shared clonotypes between healthy human individuals. The study's findings and limits: All-four-donor shared clonotypes had higher generation probabilities than non-shared clonotypes did.

The data were produced by immunoSEQ multiplex PCR, yet TCRdb's version contains in-frame clones alone and is incomplete. The sample shows approximately 2,000,000 clones, around 95% of them seen only once. Naive CD8 isolation took CD45RO-negative cells positively selected for CCR7 and excluded terminally differentiated effector memory CD45RA+ cells. The CDR3 spans 13 residues. Germline CDR1 is MDHEN and CDR2 is SYDVKM. V was pared by 5 bases and J by 7 bases, with 12 bases between. This sequence originates from a man aged 18 to 30 in good health. Some clones in this sample may be carry-over from other donors' samples. The chain employs TRBV28 and TRBJ2-1, with D perhaps TRBD2 (5 bases). Sequenced: naive CD8+ T cells from PBMCs. The CDR3 nucleotides are TGTGCCAGCAGTCCCCCTTGGAGGAATGAGCAGTTCTTC. Translated, it gives CASSPPWRNEQFF.